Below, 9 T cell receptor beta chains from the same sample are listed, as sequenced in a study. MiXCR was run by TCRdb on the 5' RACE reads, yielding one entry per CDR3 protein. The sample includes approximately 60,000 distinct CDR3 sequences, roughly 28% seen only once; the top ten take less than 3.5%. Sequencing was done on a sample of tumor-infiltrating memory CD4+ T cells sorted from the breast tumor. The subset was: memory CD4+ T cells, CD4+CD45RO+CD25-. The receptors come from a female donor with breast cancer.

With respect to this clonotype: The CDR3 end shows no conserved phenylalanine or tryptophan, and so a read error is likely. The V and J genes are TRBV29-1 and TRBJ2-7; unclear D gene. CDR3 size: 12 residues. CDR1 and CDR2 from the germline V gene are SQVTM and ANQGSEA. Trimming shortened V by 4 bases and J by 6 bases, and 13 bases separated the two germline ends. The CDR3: CSVGERRGEQYL. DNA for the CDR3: TGCAGCGTTGGAGAGAGACGAGGCGAGCAGTACCTC.

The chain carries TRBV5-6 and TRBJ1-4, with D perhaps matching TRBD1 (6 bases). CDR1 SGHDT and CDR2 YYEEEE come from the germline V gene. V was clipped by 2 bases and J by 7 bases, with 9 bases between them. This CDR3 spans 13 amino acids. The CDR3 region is CASSFRGAEKLFF. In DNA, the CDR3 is TGTGCCAGCAGCTTCAGGGGAGCTGAAAAACTGTTTTTT.

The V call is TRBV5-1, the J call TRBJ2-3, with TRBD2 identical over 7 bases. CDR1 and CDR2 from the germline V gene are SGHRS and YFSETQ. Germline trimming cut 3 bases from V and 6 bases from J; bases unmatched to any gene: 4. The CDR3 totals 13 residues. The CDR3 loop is CASSSLAKDTQYF. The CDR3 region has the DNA TGCGCCAGCAGCTCACTAGCGAAGGATACGCAGTATTTT.

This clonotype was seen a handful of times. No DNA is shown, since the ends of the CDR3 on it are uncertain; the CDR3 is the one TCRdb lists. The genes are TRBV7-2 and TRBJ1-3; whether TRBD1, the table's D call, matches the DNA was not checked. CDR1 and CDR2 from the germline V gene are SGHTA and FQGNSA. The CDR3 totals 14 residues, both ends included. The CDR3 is CASSLVSGPDTIYF.

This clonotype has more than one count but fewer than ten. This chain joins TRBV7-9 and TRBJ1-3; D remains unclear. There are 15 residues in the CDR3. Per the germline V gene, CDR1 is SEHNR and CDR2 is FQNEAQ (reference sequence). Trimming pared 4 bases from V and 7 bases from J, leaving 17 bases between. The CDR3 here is CASSSSSSTGNTIYF. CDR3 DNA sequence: TGTGCCAGCAGCTCCTCTTCGAGTACGGGGAACACCATATATTTT.

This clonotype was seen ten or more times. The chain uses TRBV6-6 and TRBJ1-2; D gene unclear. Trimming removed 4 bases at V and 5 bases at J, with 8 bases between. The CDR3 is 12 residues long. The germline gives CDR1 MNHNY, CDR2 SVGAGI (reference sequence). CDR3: CASSSTLYGYTF. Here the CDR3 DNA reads TGTGCCAGCAGTTCCACCTTGTATGGCTACACCTTC.

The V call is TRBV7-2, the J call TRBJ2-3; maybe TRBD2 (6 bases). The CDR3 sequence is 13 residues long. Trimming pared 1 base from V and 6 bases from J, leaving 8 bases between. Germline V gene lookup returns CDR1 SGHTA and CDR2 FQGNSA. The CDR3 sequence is CASSLGGRDTQYF. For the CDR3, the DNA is TGTGCCAGCAGCTTAGGGGGGAGGGATACGCAGTATTTT.

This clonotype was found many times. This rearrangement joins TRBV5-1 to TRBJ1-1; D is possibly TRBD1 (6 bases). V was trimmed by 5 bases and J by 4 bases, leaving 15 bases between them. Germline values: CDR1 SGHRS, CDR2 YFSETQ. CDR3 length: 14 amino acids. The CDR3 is CASSPTGQGTEAFF. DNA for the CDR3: TGCGCCAGCAGTCCGACAGGCCAGGGCACTGAAGCTTTCTTT.

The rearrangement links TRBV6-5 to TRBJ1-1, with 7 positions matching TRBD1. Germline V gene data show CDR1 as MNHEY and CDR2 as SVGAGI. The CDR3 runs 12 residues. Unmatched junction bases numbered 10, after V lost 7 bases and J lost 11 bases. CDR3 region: CASTTTTGYAFF. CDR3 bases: TGTGCCAGCACTACAACGACAGGGTACGCTTTCTTT.